This entry lists 32 T cell receptor beta chains sequenced from one sample in a study of T cell responses to AZD1222 COVID-19 vaccine. The protocol was immunoSEQ multiplex PCR, while the TCRdb copy is restricted to in-frame clones and leaves out a portion. The sample shows 250,000 to 300,000 clones, almost 95% of them seen only once. The material sequenced was peripheral blood, taken 28 days after the second AZD1222 dose. These receptors were taken from an adult who received the AZD1222 COVID-19 vaccine.

The V gene is TRBV2, the J gene TRBJ2-7; 14 nucleotides match TRBD2. The V and J ends lost 6 bases and 0 bases, in that order; junction bases with no gene match: 7. The CDR3 is 17 amino acids. CDR1 is SNHLY and CDR2 is FYNNEI in the germline V gene. The CDR3 reads CASRGTSGSSGSYEQYF. The CDR3 bases are TGTGCCAGCAGAGGGACTAGCGGGAGTTCGGGCTCCTACGAGCAGTACTTC. Drawing the rest from reference TRBV2 and TRBJ2-7, the complete variable domain is EPEVTQTPSHQVTQMGQEVILRCVPISNHLYFYWYRQILGQKVEFLVSFYNNEISEKSEIFDDQFSVERPDGSNFTLKIRSTKLEDSAMYFCASRGTSGSSGSYEQYFGPGTRLTVT.

The chain links TRBV4-1 to TRBJ1-6; D might be TRBD1 (5 bases). This CDR3 is built from 15 residues. Trimming pared 4 bases from V and 8 bases from J, leaving 15 bases between. Germline values: CDR1 MGHRA, CDR2 YSYEKL. Here the CDR3 reads CASSPLGLAHSPLHF. The CDR3 bases are TGCGCCAGCAGCCCACTGGGACTGGCGCATTCACCCCTCCACTTT.

The V gene is TRBV4-2, the J gene TRBJ1-1, with TRBD1 as a possible D gene (6 bases). This CDR3 is 12 amino acids long. The germline V and J ends were trimmed by 3 bases and 10 bases, with 12 bases remaining between them. CDR1 and CDR2 (germline): LGHNA, YNFKEQ. As DNA, the CDR3 is TGTGCCAGCAGCCACCCGGGGGGCGGAGCTTTCTTT. Translation: CASSHPGGGAFF.

The chain is built from TRBV18 and TRBJ2-6, with D possibly TRBD2 on 5 matching bases. Looked up from germline, CDR1 is KGHSH and CDR2 is LQKENI. The V end was cut by 6 bases, the J end by 0 bases, with 12 bases between. CDR3 length: 16 amino acids. CDR3 sequence reads: CASSPGLVSGANVLTF. CDR3 sequence (DNA): TGTGCCAGCTCCCCCGGACTGGTCTCTGGGGCCAACGTCCTGACTTTC.

V and J are TRBV24-1 and TRBJ2-1; TRBD2 is a possible D gene (5 bases). V dropped 3 bases and J dropped 5 bases, with 13 bases sitting between them. Germline V gives CDR1 KGHDR, CDR2 SFDVKD. CDR3 length: 15 residues. CDR3 sequence reads: CATSDPGIKDNEQFF. DNA of the CDR3: TGTGCCACCAGTGATCCCGGGATTAAGGACAATGAGCAGTTCTTC.

The CDR3 reads CASSTEALGDDEQYF. The CDR3 DNA follows: TGTGCCAGCAGCACCGAGGCCTTGGGAGACGACGAGCAGTACTTC. This chain links TRBV7-9 with TRBJ2-7, with TRBD2 as a possible D gene (5 bases). Trimming cost V 5 bases and J 5 bases, with 19 bases left between them. This CDR3 is 15 amino acids long. Germline CDR1 SEHNR, CDR2 FQNEAQ (reference sequence).

This clone occurred once. J is TRBJ1-6 and V is TRBV19; 8 bases map to TRBD1. Trimming took 8 bases from V and 9 from J; bases not matched to a gene: 6. CDR1 and CDR2 from the germline V gene are LNHDA and SQIVND (reference sequence). The CDR3 runs to 13 residues. As DNA, the CDR3 is TGTGCCAGTTCCGACAGGGGTAGTTCACCCCTCCACTTT. It codes for CASSDRGSSPLHF.

The chain carries TRBV6-5 and TRBJ2-2; D gene unclear. Trimming stripped 9 bases from V and 0 bases from J, with 8 bases between. CDR3 length equals 13 residues. CDR1 MNHEY and CDR2 SVGAGI come from the germline V gene. CDR3 region: CASQRANTGELFF. CDR3 DNA sequence: TGTGCCAGTCAACGCGCGAACACCGGGGAGCTGTTTTTT.

This chain uses TRBV3-1 (or the pseudogene TRBV3-2) with TRBJ2-3; a weak D match, TRBD2 (7 bases). There are 15 residues in the CDR3. Germline loops: CDR1 LGHDT, CDR2 YNNKEL (reference sequence). V gave up 1 base and J gave up 1 base, with 9 bases separating them. The CDR3 DNA is TGTGCCAGCAGCCAAGCCGGGGGGCGCACAGATACGCAGTATTTT. The encoded protein is CASSQAGGRTDTQYF.

The rearrangement uses TRBV10-3 and TRBJ1-3; D is unclear. Per germline, CDR1 ENHRY and CDR2 SYGVKD. The CDR3 runs 15 residues. V lost 8 bases to trimming and J lost 0 bases, with 14 bases between them. CDR3 amino acids: CAIGRERASGNTIYF. CDR3 in DNA: TGTGCCATCGGCCGGGAAAGGGCCTCTGGAAACACCATATATTTT.

The chain carries TRBV5-5 and TRBJ2-2; D is ambiguous. This CDR3 has 15 residues. CDR1 SGHKS and CDR2 YYEKEE come from the germline V gene (reference sequence). V dropped 0 bases and J dropped 4 bases, with 10 bases sitting between them. The CDR3 DNA sequence: TGTGCCAGCAGCTTGGATTGGTCGGTCACCGGGGAGCTGTTTTTT. It specifies CASSLDWSVTGELFF.

This clone came up once. The chain couples TRBV14 to TRBJ2-1; 7 nucleotides align to TRBD1. Germline CDR1 is SGHDN and CDR2 is FVKESK. The CDR3 runs 13 residues. After removal of 5 bases from V and 4 bases from J, the junction contained 2 bases not matched to a gene. The CDR3 loop reads CASSWDSYNEQFF. In DNA, the CDR3 is TGTGCCAGCAGCTGGGACAGTTACAATGAGCAGTTCTTC.

The genes are TRBV5-1 and TRBJ2-2; TRBD2 is a possible D gene (6 bases). CDR1 is SGHRS, CDR2 YFSETQ, per germline. V was shortened by 3 bases and J by 6 bases, with 15 bases between the two germline ends. The CDR3 has 15 amino acids. CDR3 DNA: TGCGCCAGCAGCTCGGGACTCCTAGAGGCCGGGGAGCTGTTTTTT. This gives the protein CASSSGLLEAGELFF.

This sequence joins TRBV10-3 and TRBJ1-4; 7 nucleotides match TRBD1. Germline CDR1 reads ENHRY; CDR2 reads SYGVKD. With V trimmed by 6 bases and J by 5 bases, 6 bases remained unmatched. The CDR3 consists of 14 residues. The CDR3, as DNA: TGTGCCATCAGGCGGGACAGCCGGAATGAAAAACTGTTTTTT. Amino acids: CAIRRDSRNEKLFF.

The genes are TRBV5-6 and TRBJ2-1; TRBD1 might be the D (6 bases). From germline, CDR1 is SGHDT and CDR2 YYEEEE. V lost 4 bases, J lost 9 bases, and 14 bases lay in between. This CDR3 region has 13 residues. The DNA of the CDR3 is TGTGCCAGCAGCCCAACCGGACAGTTTGAGCAGTTCTTC. This translates into CASSPTGQFEQFF. Combining the CDR3 with reference TRBV5-6 and TRBJ2-1 gives the whole variable domain DAGVTQSPTHLIKTRGQQVTLRCSPKSGHDTVSWYQQALGQGPQFIFQYYEEEERQRGNFPDRFSGHQFPNYSSELNVNALLLGDSALYLCASSPTGQFEQFFGPGTRLTVL.

The chain employs TRBV6-2 or TRBV6-3 and TRBJ1-2; D ambiguous. The V end lost 2 bases, the J end lost 4 bases, and 8 bases lay between the germline ends. Germline CDR1 and CDR2: MNHEY and SVGEGT. This CDR3 is built from 13 residues. This CDR3 reads CASSYSKGYGYTF. The CDR3 bases are TGTGCCAGCAGTTACAGTAAGGGCTATGGCTACACCTTC.

The J gene is TRBJ2-2, the V gene TRBV11-2; TRBD1 or TRBD2 may be the D gene (7 bases each). Germline lookup yields CDR1 SGHAT and CDR2 FQNNGV. V lost 0 bases, J lost 4 bases, and 18 bases lay in between. The CDR3 runs to 18 residues. The CDR3 DNA reads as TGTGCCAGCAGCTTAGATTGGGAGGGGAGGGGGCGCACCGGGGAGCTGTTTTTT. Encoded protein: CASSLDWEGRGRTGELFF.

This clone was picked up one time. V is TRBV14 and J is TRBJ2-3; 8 positions match TRBD2. The CDR3 totals 17 residues. Germline lookup yields CDR1 SGHDN and CDR2 FVKESK. With 0 bases clipped from V and 3 bases from J, the junction kept 8 bases outside the gene matches. For the CDR3, the DNA is TGTGCCAGCAGCCAAGATATGACTAGCGCCTTTACAGATACGCAGTATTTT. Translated: CASSQDMTSAFTDTQYF.

The chain carries TRBV6-5 and TRBJ2-7; 8 bases agree with TRBD2. This CDR3 is built from 15 residues. Germline CDR1 reads MNHEY; CDR2 reads SVGAGI. J was trimmed by 0 bases and V by 6 bases; bases with no gene match: 7. In DNA, the CDR3 is TGTGCCAGCAGCCGAAGGCTAGCGGGCTCCTACGAGCAGTACTTC. This encodes CASSRRLAGSYEQYF.

The chain has TRBV15 and TRBJ2-7; TRBD2 matches 7 bases. This CDR3 is built from 14 residues. The germline CDR1 and CDR2 sequences are LNHNV and YYDKDF (reference sequence). The V segment lost 3 bases and the J segment 3 bases; nucleotides outside the gene matches: 5. The CDR3 region is CATSSGGRGYEQYF. CDR3 coding DNA: TGTGCCACCAGCAGTGGGGGGAGGGGCTACGAGCAGTACTTC.

Note on this clone: The same CDR3 can be traced to other DNA sequences in this sample. V usage is TRBV7-9 and J usage is TRBJ1-6; the match to TRBD1 covers 7 bases. With V trimmed by 5 bases and J by 4 bases, 2 bases remained unmatched. This CDR3 comprises 14 residues. Per the germline V gene, CDR1 is SEHNR and CDR2 is FQNEAQ (reference sequence). In nucleotides, the CDR3 is TGTGCCAGCAGCGGGGACAGTTATAATTCACCCCTCCACTTT. It yields the protein CASSGDSYNSPLHF.

The gene calls are TRBV20-1 and TRBJ1-5; D is unresolved. With 3 bases removed from V and 12 bases from J, the gap between germline ends came to 9 bases. Looked up from germline, CDR1 is DFQATT and CDR2 is SNEGSKA (reference sequence). CDR3 length equals 10 residues. The CDR3 DNA sequence: TGCAGTGCTAGTTTCCTGGGCCAGCATTTT. This translates into CSASFLGQHF.

The gene calls are TRBV27 and TRBJ2-2; the D is unclear. The CDR3 sequence is 12 residues long. CDR1 and CDR2 (germline): MNHEY, SMNVEV (reference sequence). Trimming pared 4 bases from V and 3 bases from J, leaving 3 bases between. CDR3 bases: TGTGCCAGCAGTTCACACACCGGGGAGCTGTTTTTT. This sequence encodes CASSSHTGELFF.

V gene TRBV7-9 combines with J gene TRBJ2-3, with 11 bases aligning to TRBD2. V shed 5 bases, J shed 1 base, and the junction held 5 bases outside the gene matches. Germline assignment: CDR1 SEHNR and CDR2 FQNEAQ (reference sequence). The CDR3 is 16 residues long. Written as DNA, the CDR3 is TGTGCCAGCAGCGAGGGACTAGCGGCTGGCACAGATACGCAGTATTTT. It specifies CASSEGLAAGTDTQYF.

This clone was seen a single time. J is TRBJ1-1 and V is TRBV28; 9 bases are a match to TRBD1. The CDR3 totals 12 residues. J lost 4 bases, V lost 10 bases, and 4 bases had no gene match. The germline V gene has CDR1 MDHEN and CDR2 SYDVKM. CDR3 amino acids: CATLQGATEAFF. The CDR3 DNA follows: TGTGCCACCTTACAGGGGGCCACTGAAGCTTTCTTT.

This rearrangement joins TRBV6-5 to TRBJ1-6, with D tentatively TRBD1 (6 bases). Germline V gene data show CDR1 as MNHEY and CDR2 as SVGAGI. The CDR3 totals 13 residues. With 6 bases removed from V and 9 bases from J, the gap between germline ends came to 12 bases. The CDR3 DNA reads as TGTGCCAGCAGCCCAGGGGTGGGTTCACCCCTCCACTTT. Amino acid sequence: CASSPGVGSPLHF.

This clone came up once. V and J are TRBV19 and TRBJ1-2; D remains ambiguous. Trimming removed 9 bases from V and 2 bases from J, with 13 bases in between. The germline V gene has CDR1 LNHDA and CDR2 SQIVND (reference sequence). The CDR3 is made up of 13 amino acids. CDR3 DNA sequence: TGTGCCAGCGCCTTTCGGGCAAACTATGGCTACACCTTC. The encoded protein is CASAFRANYGYTF. The full variable domain, in which reference TRBV19 and TRBJ1-2 provide the parts outside the CDR3, is DGGITQSPKYLFRKEGQNVTLSCEQNLNHDAMYWYRQDPGQGLRLIYYSQIVNDFQKGDIAEGYSVSREKKESFPLTVTSAQKNPTAFYLCASAFRANYGYTFGSGTRLTVV.

This clone came up once. The chain employs TRBV2 and TRBJ2-3, with TRBD2 matching 9 bases. Germline assignment: CDR1 SNHLY and CDR2 FYNNEI. The CDR3 sequence is 15 residues long. V shed 9 bases and J 0 bases; nucleotides not matched to a gene: 7. CDR3 residues: CASTESGGSTDTQYF. CDR3 nucleotide sequence: TGTGCCAGTACCGAGAGCGGGGGGAGCACAGATACGCAGTATTTT.

The chain combines TRBV2 with TRBJ1-2, with TRBD1 matching over 8 bases. CDR1 and CDR2 from the germline V gene are SNHLY and FYNNEI. The CDR3 contains 17 residues. V was pared by 7 bases and J by 0 bases, with 13 bases of the junction left unmatched. CDR3 residues: CASTRQGIRNSNYGYTF. CDR3 DNA: TGTGCCAGCACCCGACAGGGGATACGAAACTCTAACTATGGCTACACCTTC.

The V call is TRBV9, the J call TRBJ2-7, with TRBD1 identical over 8 bases. Germline-derived CDR1 and CDR2 are SGDLS and YYNGEE. The trim removed 0 bases at V and 5 bases at J, leaving 7 bases unmatched. This CDR3 spans 15 amino acids. The CDR3 loop is CASSVVGQGADEQYF. CDR3 coding DNA: TGTGCCAGCAGCGTAGTCGGGCAGGGGGCCGACGAGCAGTACTTC.

V and J are TRBV2 and TRBJ1-2, with 7 bases identical to TRBD1. V trimming: 6 bases; J trimming: 4 bases; junction bases outside the gene matches: 5. This CDR3 has 13 amino acids. CDR1 is SNHLY, CDR2 FYNNEI, per germline. This CDR3 reads CASSGGTVYGYTF. CDR3 bases: TGTGCCAGCAGCGGCGGGACAGTCTATGGCTACACCTTC.

This clone appeared a single time. The chain couples TRBV27 to TRBJ2-7, with D possibly matching TRBD2 (5 bases). This CDR3 comprises 15 residues. Germline CDR1 is MNHEY and CDR2 is SMNVEV (reference sequence). Trimming removed 7 bases from V and 0 bases from J, with 16 bases in between. CDR3 amino acids: CASTPLAGSSYEQYF. CDR3 nucleotides: TGTGCCAGCACCCCCCTGGCTGGGAGCTCCTACGAGCAGTACTTC.